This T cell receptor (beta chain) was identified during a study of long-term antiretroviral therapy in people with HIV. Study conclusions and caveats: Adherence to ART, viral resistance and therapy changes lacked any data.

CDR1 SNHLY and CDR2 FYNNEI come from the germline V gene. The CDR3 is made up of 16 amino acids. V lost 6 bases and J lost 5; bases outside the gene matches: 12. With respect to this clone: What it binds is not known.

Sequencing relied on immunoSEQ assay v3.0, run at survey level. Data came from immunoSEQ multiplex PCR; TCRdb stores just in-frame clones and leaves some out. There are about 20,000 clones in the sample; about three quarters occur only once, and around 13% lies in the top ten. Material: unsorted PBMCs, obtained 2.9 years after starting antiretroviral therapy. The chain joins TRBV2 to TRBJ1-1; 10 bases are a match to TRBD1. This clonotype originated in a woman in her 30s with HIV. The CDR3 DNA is TGTGCCAGCAGAACCGACGACAGGGGGCTGGGGACTGAAGCTTTCTTT. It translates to CASRTDDRGLGTEAFF.